Listed below are T cell receptor beta chains from one sample, sequenced in a study of T cells in Graves' hyperthyroidism and ophthalmopathy. TCRdb passed the multiplex PCR reads through MiXCR, listing each CDR3 protein once. The table records 300,000 or so distinct CDR3 sequences, 18% of them present only once. The sample consisted of blood. These receptors all come from a woman aged 45-59 years with Graves' hyperthyroidism. Both conserved end residues are part of each CDR3. D genes are given only for firm matches. Part of the rows lack a size; the others show once, few, many or a class for expanded clones.

size	V	J	D	CDR3	DNA
few	TRBV10-3	TRBJ1-1	NA	CAIRQDNTEAFF	TGTGCCATCCGACAGGACAACACTGAAGCTTTCTTT
NA	TRBV18	TRBJ2-1	NA	CASSLPVNEQFF	TGTGCCAGCTCCCTGCCTGTCAATGAGCAGTTCTTC
many	TRBV5-1	TRBJ2-3	TRBD2	CASSLAAGGQADTQYF	TGCGCCAGCAGCTTGGCCGCGGGAGGTCAAGCAGATACGCAGTATTTT
once	TRBV19	TRBJ1-2	TRBD1	CASSIDRGTAYGYTF	TGTGCCAGTAGTATAGACCGCGGGACAGCCTATGGCTACACCTTC
many	TRBV7-9	TRBJ2-3	NA	CASSLEAEDTQYF	TGTGCCAGCAGCTTAGAGGCAGAAGATACGCAGTATTTT
NA	TRBV5-8	TRBJ1-2	TRBD1	CASSLGFGTGFADYGYTF	TGTGCCAGCAGCTTGGGTTTCGGGACAGGGTTCGCCGACTATGGCTACACCTTC
many	TRBV12-3/TRBV12-4	TRBJ2-3	NA	CASSANLNTQYF	TGTGCCAGCAGCGCAAACCTGAATACGCAGTATTTT
few	TRBV5-1	TRBJ1-3	TRBD1	CASRPGTAGNTIYF	TGCGCCAGCAGGCCTGGGACAGCTGGAAACACCATATATTTT
many	TRBV20-1	TRBJ2-1	NA	CSAERDGYNEQFF	TGCAGTGCTGAAAGGGACGGCTACAATGAGCAGTTCTTC
NA	TRBV9	TRBJ1-6	NA	CASSLTLDRSDLHF	TGTGCCAGCAGCCTAACCCTTGACAGGTCGGACCTCCACTTT
NA	TRBV5-5	TRBJ1-2	NA	CASSLAGDGYGYTF	TGTGCCAGCAGCTTGGCAGGGGATGGTTATGGCTACACCTTC
NA	TRBV5-5	TRBJ1-2	NA	CASSFLAGAGYGYTF	TGTGCCAGCAGCTTTTTGGCGGGGGCGGGCTATGGCTACACCTTC
NA	TRBV6-1	TRBJ2-2	NA	CASTQDGLTMDTGELFF	TGTGCCAGCACCCAAGATGGTCTGACCATGGACACCGGGGAGCTGTTTTTT
NA	TRBV6-6	TRBJ1-2	NA	CASSYFLQEGNYGYTF	TGTGCCAGCAGTTACTTCCTCCAGGAGGGAAACTATGGCTACACCTTC
few	TRBV19	TRBJ2-1	NA	CASSLWDTRRSYNEQFF	TGTGCCAGTAGTCTCTGGGACACCCGGAGGTCCTACAATGAGCAGTTCTTC
NA	TRBV18	TRBJ1-6	NA	CASSPHRRSNSPLRF	TGTGCCAGCTCACCACACAGGCGGTCTAATTCACCCCTCCGCTTT
few	TRBV6-5	TRBJ1-1	NA	CASSYERRTEAFF	TGTGCCAGCAGTTACGAGCGGCGAACTGAAGCTTTCTTT
many	TRBV6-1	TRBJ1-2	NA	CASRAGARDYGYTF	TGTGCCAGCAGGGCCGGGGCACGGGACTATGGCTACACCTTC
once	TRBV4-1	TRBJ2-5	NA	CASSHRDGGTQYF	TGCGCCAGCAGCCACCGCGATGGGGGGACCCAGTACTTC
many	TRBV28	TRBJ1-5	NA	CASEVGGRVEPQHF	TGTGCCAGCGAAGTCGGGGGCCGTGTTGAGCCCCAGCATTTT
NA	TRBV5-1	TRBJ2-3	TRBD2	CASSLVGLAGGSTDTQYF	TGCGCCAGCAGCTTGGTGGGACTAGCGGGAGGGAGCACAGATACGCAGTATTTT
many	TRBV29-1	TRBJ2-1	TRBD2	CSVEGTSGSYNEQFF	TGCAGCGTTGAAGGGACTAGCGGGTCTTACAATGAGCAGTTCTTC
NA	TRBV19	TRBJ1-2	NA	CASSKGLGYTF	TGTGCCAGTAGTAAGGGCCTCGGCTACACCTTC
NA	TRBV6-1	TRBJ1-1	TRBD1	CASSSGQGTEAFF	TGTGCCAGCAGCTCCGGACAGGGCACTGAAGCTTTCTTT
many	TRBV5-1	TRBJ2-1	TRBD1	CASSPGQGGSGQFF	TGCGCCAGCAGCCCTGGACAGGGAGGAAGCGGGCAGTTCTTC
many	TRBV20-1	TRBJ2-5	TRBD2	CSARGPAGGTQYF	TGCAGTGCTAGAGGCCCAGCGGGAGGGACCCAGTACTTC
many	TRBV5-1	TRBJ1-1	NA	CASSLEGSEAFF	TGCGCCAGCAGCTTGGAGGGCAGTGAAGCTTTCTTT
many	TRBV28	TRBJ2-1	NA	CASSRDSFNEQFF	TGTGCCAGCAGCCGGGACTCCTTCAATGAGCAGTTCTTC
NA	TRBV11-2	TRBJ2-5	TRBD1	CASSTGQGVGKTQYF	TGTGCCAGCAGCACGGGACAGGGGGTAGGGAAGACCCAGTACTTC
few	TRBV7-2	TRBJ1-4	NA	CASSPDSLNEKLFF	TGTGCCAGCAGCCCGGACAGCCTTAATGAAAAACTGTTTTTT
many	TRBV4-1	TRBJ2-3	NA	CASSRAGTDTQYF	TGCGCCAGCAGCCGAGCGGGCACAGATACGCAGTATTTT
many	TRBV7-9	TRBJ1-1	NA	CASSLEGSANTEAFF	TGTGCCAGCAGCTTAGAAGGGTCGGCGAACACTGAAGCTTTCTTT
few	TRBV7-9	TRBJ2-5	NA	CASSLATAQETQYF	TGTGCCAGCAGCTTAGCAACGGCACAAGAGACCCAGTACTTC
many	TRBV3-1	TRBJ2-3	TRBD2	CASSQSSGGALSDTQYF	TGTGCCAGCAGCCAATCCAGCGGGGGGGCCTTGTCAGATACGCAGTATTTT
NA	TRBV2	TRBJ1-3	NA	CASSGPAAGQSLGNTIYF	TGTGCCAGCAGTGGCCCCGCCGCCGGACAGTCGTTAGGAAACACCATATATTTT
NA	TRBV27	TRBJ2-2	NA	CASSLFLPASGELFF	TGTGCCAGCAGTTTATTTCTCCCAGCGTCGGGGGAGCTGTTTTTT
few	TRBV5-1	TRBJ1-2	NA	CASSFQGTEGYTF	TGCGCCAGCAGCTTTCAGGGGACTGAGGGCTACACCTTC
few	TRBV29-1	TRBJ2-5	NA	CSAAPRAGETQYF	TGCAGCGCAGCTCCCCGGGCGGGGGAGACCCAGTACTTC
few	TRBV29-1	TRBJ1-5	TRBD1	CSVGWTGVNQPQHF	TGCAGCGTCGGTTGGACAGGGGTTAATCAGCCCCAGCATTTT
few	TRBV12-3/TRBV12-4	TRBJ1-2	NA	CASSFSPQVGYTF	TGTGCCAGCAGTTTCAGCCCCCAGGTGGGCTACACCTTC
NA	TRBV5-5	TRBJ1-2	TRBD1	CASSPQGDGYGYTF	TGTGCCAGCAGCCCCCAGGGGGATGGCTATGGCTACACCTTC
few	TRBV11-2	TRBJ2-3	NA	CASPGLVASAPITDTQYF	TGTGCCAGCCCGGGGCTCGTCGCCTCGGCCCCAATCACAGATACGCAGTATTTT
NA	TRBV6-2/TRBV6-3	TRBJ2-2	TRBD2	CATGPLAGGPNTGELFF	TGTGCCACCGGGCCCCTAGCGGGGGGCCCGAACACCGGGGAGCTGTTTTTT
many	TRBV7-8	TRBJ2-2	TRBD2	CASSLELAATNTGELFF	TGTGCCAGCAGCTTGGAACTAGCGGCCACGAACACCGGGGAGCTGTTTTTT
NA	TRBV28	TRBJ2-7	NA	CASSFGRTYEQYF	TGTGCCAGCAGTTTTGGCCGGACCTACGAGCAGTACTTC
NA	TRBV9	TRBJ1-5	NA	CASSVGPGRNQPQHF	TGTGCCAGCAGCGTAGGGCCTGGAAGGAATCAGCCCCAGCATTTT
NA	TRBV19	TRBJ1-1	NA	CASRSDSLNTEAFF	TGTGCCAGTAGATCGGACAGCTTGAACACTGAAGCTTTCTTT
NA	TRBV5-1	TRBJ2-3	NA	CASSLDREDTQYF	TGCGCCAGCAGCTTGGACAGGGAAGATACGCAGTATTTT
few	TRBV30	TRBJ1-2	NA	CAWSRTFEYRGSRGYTF	TGTGCCTGGAGCCGTACGTTTGAGTATAGGGGGTCGAGAGGCTACACCTTC
many	TRBV2	TRBJ1-2	NA	CASSEDSGGGVGYTF	TGTGCCAGCAGTGAAGATAGCGGCGGGGGCGTTGGCTACACCTTC
NA	TRBV4-1	TRBJ2-3	NA	CASSQGWGDTQYF	TGCGCCAGCAGCCAGGGGTGGGGGGATACGCAGTATTTT
many	TRBV6-1	TRBJ2-7	NA	CASSGSTEGPYEQYF	TGTGCCAGCAGTGGGTCGACGGAAGGTCCCTACGAGCAGTACTTC
NA	TRBV6-1	TRBJ1-5	NA	CASSVGLNTQPQHF	TGTGCCAGCAGCGTCGGACTTAACACTCAGCCCCAGCATTTT
many	TRBV5-1	TRBJ2-3	NA	CASSLWISTDTQYF	TGCGCCAGCAGCTTGTGGATTAGCACAGATACGCAGTATTTT
NA	TRBV29-1	TRBJ2-3	NA	CIAGRGDTQYF	TGCATCGCGGGGAGGGGGGATACGCAGTATTTT
few	TRBV28	TRBJ1-1	NA	CASIQGNAEAFF	TGTGCCAGCATCCAGGGGAACGCTGAAGCTTTCTTT
NA	TRBV27	TRBJ2-1	NA	CASSPIDSNNEQFF	TGTGCCAGCAGCCCGATAGACAGTAACAATGAGCAGTTCTTC
many	TRBV18	TRBJ1-4	NA	CASSSGNSLTNEKLFF	TGTGCCAGCTCAAGCGGGAACAGCTTAACTAATGAAAAACTGTTTTTT